Detailed here is one T cell receptor (beta chain). The V and J ends lost 1 base and 2 bases respectively, with 10 bases between them. Per the germline V gene, CDR1 is SEHNR and CDR2 is FQNEAQ (reference sequence). The CDR3 spans 15 residues. The data originate from a study of T cells in Graves' hyperthyroidism and ophthalmopathy. Amplification of TCR beta CDR3 regions used RNA as the template. TCR CDR3 underwent first-round RT-PCR with the HTBI primer set. Using its own MiXCR run on the multiplex PCR reads, TCRdb lists one record per CDR3 protein. Of just under 750,000 distinct CDR3 sequences detected, just over 35% appear once; the ten largest clones hold less than 40%.

Sequencing was performed on blood. The receptor comes from a woman in her thirties or forties with Graves' hyperthyroidism. This chain links TRBV7-9 with TRBJ2-3; D is uncertain. In DNA, the CDR3 is TGTGCCAGCAGCTTAGGAACGGCCCTCACAGATACGCAGTATTTT. It codes for CASSLGTALTDTQYF.